This T cell receptor beta chain is from a study of cytomegalovirus exposure and HLA in healthy donors. Study results and caveats: Relative to equally common others, HLA-associated TCR beta chains showed greater clonal expansion in a later analysis. As a later analysis showed, a missense DCLRE1C variant was linked to trimming of TCR beta V- and J-genes. TCR beta sequences numbering under 20,000 were associated with HLA alleles at 0.05 false discovery rate in a later analysis.

At the time of sampling, donors were nominally healthy, though unrecorded immune exposures were likely. A multiplex PCR was run with 60 Vbeta primers and 13 Jbeta primers. Repertoires were generated with immunoSEQ multiplex PCR, while TCRdb's copy carries only in-frame clones and drops some. The table has tens of thousands of clones, around 76% seen once; the top ten hold 20% to 25%. As to this clone: Its antigen is as yet unknown.

With 7 bases removed from V and 4 bases from J, the gap between germline ends came to 17 bases. The germline V gene has CDR1 MGHDK and CDR2 SYGVNS. This CDR3 contains 15 residues. This clonotype originated in a woman in her 30s in good health and CMV-seropositive. The sample consisted of PBMCs. The chain has TRBV25-1 and TRBJ1-5; D not certain. This chain's CDR3 is CASKLGDSENQPQHF. The CDR3, as DNA: TGTGCCAGCAAGTTGGGTGACTCGGAGAATCAGCCCCAGCATTTT.